This T cell receptor (beta chain) derives from a study of cytomegalovirus exposure and HLA in healthy donors. PCR employed 60 Vbeta and 13 Jbeta primers. Produced via immunoSEQ multiplex PCR; TCRdb's table is partial and in-frame only. The sample has some 100,000 clones, less than 80% seen once. General study results and limits: On later analysis, the bulk of CMV-associated TCR beta chains appeared to be HLA-restricted.

V dropped 6 bases and J dropped 9; count of bases not matched to a gene: 18. Germline V gene data show CDR1 as LNHDA and CDR2 as SQIVND (reference sequence). CDR3 length equals 18 residues. This clone showed up just a few times. Its target is unknown. The chain joins TRBV19 to TRBJ1-6; 9 bases fit TRBD1. Specimen: PBMCs. This receptor was identified in a man aged 35 to 55 in good health and CMV-seronegative. The CDR3 here is CASSSPPGTGRHFSPLHF. CDR3 nucleotide sequence: TGTGCCAGTAGCTCCCCACCCGGGACAGGGAGACATTTTTCACCCCTCCACTTT.